Presented here are 14 T cell receptor beta chains from one specimen sequenced in a study of blood T cells in healthy people across ages. For the second PCR, which ran for about 7 to 11 cycles, a sample-barcoded 5' primer and a J-beta primer mix were used. Each CDR3 protein gets one entry after TCRdb re-called the 5' RACE reads with MiXCR. This sample carries hundreds of thousands of distinct CDR3 sequences, 40% to 50% of them seen once, and the ten largest clones take about 32%. Sequencing was done on a sample of blood. These receptors originate from an elderly man in good health.

There are a few counts of this clonotype. The CDR3 region has the DNA TGTGCCAGCAGCGTAGCGGGAGGGATCTACGAGCAGTACTTC. Amino acid sequence: CASSVAGGIYEQYF. The V and J genes are TRBV9 and TRBJ2-7; 8 positions match TRBD2. The CDR3 spans 14 residues. CDR1 and CDR2 (germline): SGDLS, YYNGEE. V lost 0 bases and J lost 3; bases outside the gene matches: 2.

This clonotype has only a few counts. V and J are TRBV10-1 and TRBJ2-3; the D gene is possibly TRBD1 (6 bases). The CDR3 sequence is 15 residues long. Per the germline V gene, CDR1 is WNHNN and CDR2 is SYGVQD (reference sequence). V lost 3 bases, J lost 0 bases, and 10 bases lay in between. The chain's CDR3 is CASSEDGQSTDTQYF. CDR3 DNA sequence: TGCGCCAGCAGTGAAGACGGACAGAGCACAGATACGCAGTATTTT.

The chain joins TRBV5-6 to TRBJ2-7; D gene uncertain. Trimming took off 0 bases at V and 3 bases at J, with 13 bases between the two ends. In germline, CDR1 is SGHDT, CDR2 YYEEEE. The CDR3 covers 15 residues. CDR3 loop: CASSLGGGKHYEQYF. Written as DNA, the CDR3 is TGTGCCAGCAGCTTGGGTGGCGGAAAGCACTACGAGCAGTACTTC.

Concerning this clonotype: Just one base apart from a much larger clone, this may be a read error. The J gene is TRBJ2-5, the V gene TRBV5-1, with D possibly being TRBD2 (6 bases). Germline V lookup: CDR1 SGHRS, CDR2 YFSETQ. CDR3 length: 15 amino acids. The CDR3 is CASSFVPSGQGTQYF. The CDR3 DNA follows: TGCGCCAGCAGCTTTGTCCCAAGCGGGCAAGGGACCCAGTACTTC.

The rearrangement links TRBV29-1 to TRBJ2-5, with 10 nucleotides matching TRBD1. The J call may be in error: the DNA end matches TRBJ2-7 better. The germline gives CDR1 SQVTM, CDR2 ANQGSEA. The CDR3 spans 14 residues. CDR3 sequence (DNA): TGCAGCGTTCTATCCGGGACAGGGGCCGACGAGCAGTACTTC. It translates to CSVLSGTGADEQYF.

This clonotype occurred a few times. The CDR3: CASSFRIAGGDTQYF. The DNA of the CDR3 is TGTGCCAGCAGCTTTCGAATAGCGGGGGGGGATACGCAGTATTTT. The J gene is TRBJ2-3, the V gene TRBV7-2, with 11 bases fitting TRBD2. The CDR3 sequence is 15 residues long. V was clipped by 3 bases and J by 6 bases; unmatched bases: 5. Germline CDR1 and CDR2: SGHTA and FQGNSA. Supplemented by reference TRBV7-2 and TRBJ2-3, the full variable domain reads GAGVSQSPSNKVTEKGKDVELRCDPISGHTALYWYRQSLGQGLEFLIYFQGNSAPDKSGLPSDRFSAERTGGSVSTLTIQRTQQEDSAVYLCASSFRIAGGDTQYFGPGTRLTVL.

This clonotype has a count of ten or more. The rearrangement joins TRBV4-3 to TRBJ2-4; D ambiguous. V was pared by 0 bases and J by 7 bases, with 10 bases between. This CDR3 is built from 14 residues. Germline V gives CDR1 LGHNA, CDR2 YSLEER. The CDR3 is CASSQDSGRNIQYF. CDR3 nucleotides: TGCGCCAGCAGCCAAGATTCGGGTCGGAACATTCAGTACTTC.

This clonotype has ten or more counts. This sequence joins TRBV4-3 and TRBJ2-3; 11 bases line up with TRBD2. With 0 bases clipped from V and 2 bases from J, the junction kept 4 bases outside the gene matches. CDR1 and CDR2 from the germline V gene are LGHNA and YSLEER. The CDR3 consists of 17 residues. CDR3 sequence (DNA): TGCGCCAGCAGCCAAGATGCGACTAGCGGGGCCACAGATACGCAGTATTTT. Residues: CASSQDATSGATDTQYF.

The CDR3 DNA reads TGCAGTGCTAGTATCCGGGGACAAAAGCAGTTCTTC. Amino acid sequence: CSASIRGQKQFF. The V and J genes are TRBV20-1 and TRBJ2-1; the D gene is possibly TRBD1 (6 bases). Between the trimmed V and J ends, which lost 3 bases and 11 bases, there was a span of 14 bases. Germline V CDR1 and CDR2: DFQATT, SNEGSKA (reference sequence). The CDR3 sequence is 12 residues long.

This clonotype was recorded a few times. The J gene is TRBJ1-2, the V gene TRBV9, with D perhaps matching TRBD1 (5 bases). Germline CDR1 and CDR2: SGDLS and YYNGEE. This CDR3 spans 14 amino acids. With 4 bases removed from V and 8 bases from J, the gap between germline ends came to 18 bases. The CDR3, as DNA: TGTGCCAGCAGCTCCCAGGGTGTAGTATGGGGCTACACCTTC. This gives the protein CASSSQGVVWGYTF.

In this sample, this clonotype turned up a few times. The chain employs TRBV5-5 and TRBJ1-2, with unresolved D. The CDR3 extends over 14 amino acids. The germline CDR1 and CDR2 sequences are SGHKS and YYEKEE (reference sequence). V lost 4 bases and J 11 bases, leaving 21 bases between the germline ends. The CDR3 DNA is TGTGCCAGCAGCAGTAACGCGACGCTTCTCCGATACACCTTC. It yields the protein CASSSNATLLRYTF.

The CDR3 bases are TGTGCCAGCAGCGCGGGACTAGCGGGACCTGGGGCCCAGTACTTC. This gives the protein CASSAGLAGPGAQYF. The genes are TRBV9 and TRBJ2-5, with 13 bases aligning to TRBD2. The CDR3 sequence is 15 residues long. Germline V gene lookup returns CDR1 SGDLS and CDR2 YYNGEE. Trimming cost V 3 bases and J 9 bases; bases outside gene matches: 8.

The rearrangement links TRBV5-1 to TRBJ2-1, with TRBD1 matching over 8 bases. Germline CDR1 reads SGHRS; CDR2 reads YFSETQ. V was pared by 0 bases and J by 6 bases, with 8 bases of the junction left unmatched. The CDR3 totals 16 residues. The DNA of the CDR3 is TGCGCCAGCAGCTTGGGAAAGACAGGGGTGGCCAATGAGCAGTTCTTC. Protein: CASSLGKTGVANEQFF.

Only a few counts were recorded for this clonotype. The gene calls are TRBV27 and TRBJ2-7; possibly TRBD1 for D (6 bases). V was trimmed by 4 bases and J by 2 bases, leaving 18 bases between them. This CDR3 region has 16 residues. Germline-derived CDR1 and CDR2 are MNHEY and SMNVEV (reference sequence). The CDR3 reads CASSYQGTGLTYEQYF. The CDR3 region has the DNA TGTGCCAGCAGTTATCAGGGGACGGGGCTTACCTACGAGCAGTACTTC.